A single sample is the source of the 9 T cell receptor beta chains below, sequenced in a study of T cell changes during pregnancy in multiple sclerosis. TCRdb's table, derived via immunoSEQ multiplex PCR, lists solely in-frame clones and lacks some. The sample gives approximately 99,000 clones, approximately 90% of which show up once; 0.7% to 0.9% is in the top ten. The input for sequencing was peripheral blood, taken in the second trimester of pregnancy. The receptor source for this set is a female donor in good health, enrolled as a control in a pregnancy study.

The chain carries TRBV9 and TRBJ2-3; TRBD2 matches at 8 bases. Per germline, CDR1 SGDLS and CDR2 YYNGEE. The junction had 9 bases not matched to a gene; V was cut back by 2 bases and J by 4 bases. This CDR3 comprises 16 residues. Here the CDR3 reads CASSVPEAGVADTQYF. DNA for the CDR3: TGTGCCAGCAGCGTTCCGGAAGCGGGAGTCGCAGATACGCAGTATTTT.

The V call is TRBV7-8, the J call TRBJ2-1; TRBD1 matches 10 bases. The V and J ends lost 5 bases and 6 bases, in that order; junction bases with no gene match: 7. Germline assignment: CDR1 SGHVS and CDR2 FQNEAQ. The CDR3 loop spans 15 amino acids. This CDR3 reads CASSATGGYSNEQFF. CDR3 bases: TGTGCCAGCAGCGCGACAGGGGGCTATAGCAATGAGCAGTTCTTC.

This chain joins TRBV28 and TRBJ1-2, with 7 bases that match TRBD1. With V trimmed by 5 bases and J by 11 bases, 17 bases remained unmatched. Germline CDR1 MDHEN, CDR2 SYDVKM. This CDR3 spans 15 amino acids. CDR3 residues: CASSPPTGILEEYTF. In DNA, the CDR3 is TGTGCCAGCAGTCCCCCGACAGGGATCCTAGAGGAATACACCTTC.

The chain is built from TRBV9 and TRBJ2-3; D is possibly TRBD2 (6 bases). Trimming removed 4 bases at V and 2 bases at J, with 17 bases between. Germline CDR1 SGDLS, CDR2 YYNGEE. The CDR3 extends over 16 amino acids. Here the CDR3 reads CASSPGLAVNTDTQYF. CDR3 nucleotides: TGTGCCAGCAGCCCCGGCTTAGCGGTAAACACAGATACGCAGTATTTT. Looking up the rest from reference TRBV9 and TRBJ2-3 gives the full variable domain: DSGVTQTPKHLITATGQRVTLRCSPRSGDLSVYWYQQSLDQGLQFLIQYYNGEERAKGNILERFSAQQFPDLHSELNLSSLELGDSALYFCASSPGLAVNTDTQYFGPGTRLTVL.

Here the CDR3 reads CASSPIRLAGVGNEQFF. In DNA, the CDR3 is TGCGCCAGCAGCCCAATCCGTCTAGCGGGAGTAGGTAATGAGCAGTTCTTC. The J gene is TRBJ2-1, the V gene TRBV4-3; 10 positions agree with TRBD2. The CDR3 length is 17 residues. The junction had 13 bases not matched to a gene; V was cut back by 4 bases and J by 7 bases. Germline-derived CDR1 and CDR2 are LGHNA and YSLEER.

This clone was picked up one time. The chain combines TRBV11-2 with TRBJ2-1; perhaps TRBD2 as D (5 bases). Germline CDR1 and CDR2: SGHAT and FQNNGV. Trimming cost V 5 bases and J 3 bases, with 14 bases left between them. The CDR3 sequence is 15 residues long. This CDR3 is CASSNSPGIYNEQFF. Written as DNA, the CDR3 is TGTGCCAGCAGCAACTCCCCCGGGATCTACAATGAGCAGTTCTTC.

The CDR3, as DNA: TGTGCCAGCAGCTCCTACGGGGGGTTTAATCAGCCCCAGCATTTT. This sequence encodes CASSSYGGFNQPQHF. This chain connects TRBV2 to TRBJ1-5, with D possibly TRBD1 on 5 matching bases. Looked up from germline, CDR1 is SNHLY and CDR2 is FYNNEI. V lost 6 bases and J 4 bases, leaving 16 bases between the germline ends. This CDR3 comprises 15 residues.

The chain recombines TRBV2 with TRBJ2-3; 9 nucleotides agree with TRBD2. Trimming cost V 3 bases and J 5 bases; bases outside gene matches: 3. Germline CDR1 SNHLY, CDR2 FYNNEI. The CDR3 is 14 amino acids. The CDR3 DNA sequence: TGTGCCAGCAGTGATCTAGCGGGATTAGATACGCAGTATTTT. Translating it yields CASSDLAGLDTQYF.

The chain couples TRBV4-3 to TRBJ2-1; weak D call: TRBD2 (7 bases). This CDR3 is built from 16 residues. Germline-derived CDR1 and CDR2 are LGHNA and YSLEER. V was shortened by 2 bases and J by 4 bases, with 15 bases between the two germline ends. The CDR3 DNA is TGCGCCAGCAGCCAAAGGGGGAGGGCCGGATACAATGAGCAGTTCTTC. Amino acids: CASSQRGRAGYNEQFF.